This T cell receptor beta chain originates from a study of cytotoxic CD8 clonotypes in ibrutinib-treated CLL. Looking at the study overall: When averaged across all of the samples, the counts came to 255,043 productive templates and about 89,000 productive rearrangements.

Sequencing used immunoSEQ multiplex PCR; TCRdb keeps in-frame clones, though not all of them. The sample shows about 150,000 clones, approximately 80% of them seen only once. Investigators sourced 1.5 to 2.5 micrograms of genomic DNA from cryopreserved PBMCs for TCR beta libraries. Study conclusions and caveats: The clonality rise at ibrutinib response reflected private clonotype expansion. Lymph node repertoires were not studied, and sampling times were unmatched.

On this clone itself: The antigen remains undetermined.

Per the germline V gene, CDR1 is SGHDN and CDR2 is FVKESK. V lost 1 base to trimming and J lost 8 bases; unmatched junction nucleotides: 19. CDR3 length: 19 residues. The sample was PBMCs, taken after 24 months of ibrutinib treatment. The V and J genes are TRBV14 and TRBJ2-1; TRBD2 matches 8 bases. The clonotype comes from a human donor with chronic lymphocytic leukemia. The CDR3 sequence is CASSQGPGGNGLARDEQFF. Written as DNA, the CDR3 is TGTGCCAGCAGCCAAGGTCCCGGGGGGAATGGACTAGCTAGGGATGAGCAGTTCTTC.